This is a list of T cell receptor beta chains from one sample in a study of T-cell memory formation after mild COVID-19. TCRdb re-derived calls from the 5' RACE reads in MiXCR, one entry per CDR3 protein. The table includes about 190,000 distinct CDR3 sequences, around 25% detected once. The material sequenced was PBMCs or a T cell subset sorted from them (not recorded which). The receptors shown here come from an adult woman who had mild COVID-19 (a few samples of this study predate the infection). Cell type and time point are not known. Each CDR3 is given with its conserved first and last residue. Fields, in order: V gene, CDR3 protein.

v_gene: TRBV3-1; CDR3aa: CASSPSLPQTRYNEQFF
v_gene: TRBV6-1; CDR3aa: CASSLGGPANEQFF
v_gene: TRBV29-1; CDR3aa: CSVEGGVNTEAFF
v_gene: TRBV5-5; CDR3aa: CASSLEPPYLSGYTF
v_gene: TRBV20-1; CDR3aa: CSARKENADTQYF
v_gene: TRBV29-1; CDR3aa: CSVEDRRYGYTF
v_gene: TRBV12-3/TRBV12-4; CDR3aa: CASSLMGSTYEQYF
v_gene: TRBV27; CDR3aa: CASQREVRGGELFF
v_gene: TRBV12-3/TRBV12-4; CDR3aa: CASSFVGGDSYNEQFF
v_gene: TRBV7-7; CDR3aa: CASSSGTSGSQETQYF
v_gene: TRBV7-8; CDR3aa: CASSFGQGAFQPQHF
v_gene: TRBV6-4; CDR3aa: CASSPSGSDGYTF
v_gene: TRBV9; CDR3aa: CASSVGTSRSGNTIYF
v_gene: TRBV24-1; CDR3aa: CATSDSYNEQFF
v_gene: TRBV5-1; CDR3aa: CASSLPRQGASYEQYF
v_gene: TRBV5-1; CDR3aa: CASRLEGDAFF
v_gene: TRBV27; CDR3aa: CASSYRVGEPQHF
v_gene: TRBV7-2; CDR3aa: CASSLDTSGTNEQFF